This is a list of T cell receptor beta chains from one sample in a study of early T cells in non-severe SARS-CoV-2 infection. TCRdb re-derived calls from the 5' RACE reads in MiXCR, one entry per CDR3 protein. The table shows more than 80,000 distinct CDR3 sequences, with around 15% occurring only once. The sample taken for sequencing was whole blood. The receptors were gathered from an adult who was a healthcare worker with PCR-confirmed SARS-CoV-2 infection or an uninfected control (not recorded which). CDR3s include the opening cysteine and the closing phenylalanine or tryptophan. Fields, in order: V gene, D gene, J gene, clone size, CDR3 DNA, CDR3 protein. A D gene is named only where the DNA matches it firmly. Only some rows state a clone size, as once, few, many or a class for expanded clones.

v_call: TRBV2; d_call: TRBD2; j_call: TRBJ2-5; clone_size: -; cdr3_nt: TGTGCCAGCAGTGATCCCAGGACGGGAGGGGGGACCCAGTACTTC; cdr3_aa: CASSDPRTGGGTQYF
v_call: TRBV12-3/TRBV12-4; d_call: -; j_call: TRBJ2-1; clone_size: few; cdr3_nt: TGTGCCAGCAGTTTAGCCAGGGGGGAAGGGGAACAGCAGTTCTTC; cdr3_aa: CASSLARGEGEQQFF
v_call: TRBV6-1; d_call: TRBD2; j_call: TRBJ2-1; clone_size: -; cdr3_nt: TGTGCCAGCAGCAGACTAGCGGGGACGTCCTACAATGAGCAGTTCTTC; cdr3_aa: CASSRLAGTSYNEQFF
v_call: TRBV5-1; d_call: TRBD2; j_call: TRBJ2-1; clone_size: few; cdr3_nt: TGCGCCAGCAGCTTGGCTGGGGGGGGAACTACCAATGAGCAGTTCTTC; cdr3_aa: CASSLAGGGTTNEQFF
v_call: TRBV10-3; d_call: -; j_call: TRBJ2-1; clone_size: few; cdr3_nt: TGTGCCATCAGTGCCGACAGGGAGCAGTTCTTC; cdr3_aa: CAISADREQFF
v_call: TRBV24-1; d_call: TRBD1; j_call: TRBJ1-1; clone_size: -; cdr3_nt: TGTGCCACCAGTGATTGGGGCCCGGGACAGAAAATAATGAACACTGAAGCTTTCTTT; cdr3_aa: CATSDWGPGQKIMNTEAFF
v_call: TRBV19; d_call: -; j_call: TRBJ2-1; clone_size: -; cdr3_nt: TGTGCCAGTAGTATTCTGGGGAATGAGCAGTTCTTC; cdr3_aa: CASSILGNEQFF
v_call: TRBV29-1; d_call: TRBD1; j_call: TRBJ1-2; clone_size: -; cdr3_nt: TGCAGCGTTGGGGGACAGGGCGGCTACACCTTC; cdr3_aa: CSVGGQGGYTF
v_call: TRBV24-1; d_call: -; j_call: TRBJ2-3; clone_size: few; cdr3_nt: TGTGCCACCAGTGGCCTTACCCCGAGCGGGCGCGCAGATACGCAGTATTTT; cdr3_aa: CATSGLTPSGRADTQYF
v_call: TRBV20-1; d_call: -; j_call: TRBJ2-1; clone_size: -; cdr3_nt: TGCAGTGTCCCGACTGAGAGAAATGAGCAGTTCTTC; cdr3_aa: CSVPTERNEQFF
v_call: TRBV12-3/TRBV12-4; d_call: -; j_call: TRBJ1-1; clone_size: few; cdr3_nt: TGTGCCAGCAGTTTAGAACGGTCAAACACTGAAGCTTTCTTT; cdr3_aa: CASSLERSNTEAFF
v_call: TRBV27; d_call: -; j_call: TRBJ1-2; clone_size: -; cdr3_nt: TGTGCCAGCAGAAAGATTGGGGTCTATGGCTACACCTTC; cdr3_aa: CASRKIGVYGYTF
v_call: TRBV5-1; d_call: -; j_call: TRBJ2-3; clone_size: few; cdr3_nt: TGCGCCAGCAGCTCAGGACTCAGCCGTACAGATACGCAGTATTTT; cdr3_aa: CASSSGLSRTDTQYF
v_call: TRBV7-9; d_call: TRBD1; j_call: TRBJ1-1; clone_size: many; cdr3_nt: TGTGCCAGCGCAGATGGGCTTCAGGGGGACACTGAAGCTTTCTTT; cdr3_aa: CASADGLQGDTEAFF
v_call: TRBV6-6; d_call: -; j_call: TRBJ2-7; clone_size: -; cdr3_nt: TGTGCCAGCAGTTACGCAAGCTCAGGGGGGTTAAACGAGCAGTACTTC; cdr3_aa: CASSYASSGGLNEQYF
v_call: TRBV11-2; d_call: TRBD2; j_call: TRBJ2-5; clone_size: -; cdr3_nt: TGTGCCAGCAGCTCGGGGACTAGCGGGATGATGGAGACCCAGTACTTC; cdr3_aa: CASSSGTSGMMETQYF
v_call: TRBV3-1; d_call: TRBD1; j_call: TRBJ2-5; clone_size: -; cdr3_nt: TGTGCCAGCAGCCCTAGGACAGGGGGGAGGGAGACCCAGTACTTC; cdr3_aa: CASSPRTGGRETQYF
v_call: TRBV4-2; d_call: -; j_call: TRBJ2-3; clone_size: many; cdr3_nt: TGTGCCAGCAGCCAAGAGGGCAGCGGAGCTAGCACAGATACGCAGTATTTT; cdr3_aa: CASSQEGSGASTDTQYF
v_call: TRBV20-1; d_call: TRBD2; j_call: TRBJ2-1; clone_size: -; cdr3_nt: TGCAGTTCAACCTTTGGCGGGACTAGCGGGAGGAGAATGCCCTACAATGAGCAGTTCTTC; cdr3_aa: CSSTFGGTSGRRMPYNEQFF
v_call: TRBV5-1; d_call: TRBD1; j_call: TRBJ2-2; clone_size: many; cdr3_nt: TGCGCCAGCAGTCCCCCCGACAGGGACCCCACCGGGGAGCTGTTTTTT; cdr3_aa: CASSPPDRDPTGELFF
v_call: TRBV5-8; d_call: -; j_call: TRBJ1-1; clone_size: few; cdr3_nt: TGTGCCAGCAGCTTACAGGGTACGGTGGAAGCTTTCTTT; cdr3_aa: CASSLQGTVEAFF
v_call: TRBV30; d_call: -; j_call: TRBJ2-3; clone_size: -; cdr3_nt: TGTGCCTGGAAGAATGGAGCTAGCGGCACAGATACGCAGTATTTT; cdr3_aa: CAWKNGASGTDTQYF
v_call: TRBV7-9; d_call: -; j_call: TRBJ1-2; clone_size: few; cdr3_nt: TGTGCCAGCAGCCGCGACAGTCGGTCTAACTATGGCTACACCTTC; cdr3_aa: CASSRDSRSNYGYTF
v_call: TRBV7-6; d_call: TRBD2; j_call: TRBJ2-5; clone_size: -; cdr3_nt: TGTGCCAGCAGCTTAGGGGGGACTAGCGGGCTTCCCCAAGAGACCCAGTACTTC; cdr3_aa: CASSLGGTSGLPQETQYF
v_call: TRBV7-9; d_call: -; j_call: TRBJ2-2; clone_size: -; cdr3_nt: TGTGCCAGCAGCTTGACTAGACTGGGGACCGGGGAGCTGTTTTTT; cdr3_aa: CASSLTRLGTGELFF
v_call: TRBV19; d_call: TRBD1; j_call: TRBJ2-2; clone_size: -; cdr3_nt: TGTGCCAGTATCGGAACAGGGGGCACCGGGGAGCTGTTTTTT; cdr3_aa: CASIGTGGTGELFF
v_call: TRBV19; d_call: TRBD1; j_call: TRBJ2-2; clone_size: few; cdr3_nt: TGTGCCAGTCTACAGGGACAGGGAACCGGGGAGCTGTTTTTT; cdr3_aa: CASLQGQGTGELFF
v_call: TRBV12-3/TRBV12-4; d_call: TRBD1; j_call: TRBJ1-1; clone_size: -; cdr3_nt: TGTGCCAGCAGTGGACAGGGTGAAGCTTTCTTT; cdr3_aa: CASSGQGEAFF
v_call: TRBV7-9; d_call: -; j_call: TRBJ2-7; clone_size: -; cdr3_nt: TGTGCCAGCAGCTACGGTCTGGAGGAAAACGAGCAGTACTTC; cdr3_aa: CASSYGLEENEQYF
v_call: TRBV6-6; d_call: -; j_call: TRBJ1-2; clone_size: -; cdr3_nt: TGTGCCAGCAGTTACTCATCGGGGGAAAACTATAGCTACACCTTC; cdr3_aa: CASSYSSGENYSYTF